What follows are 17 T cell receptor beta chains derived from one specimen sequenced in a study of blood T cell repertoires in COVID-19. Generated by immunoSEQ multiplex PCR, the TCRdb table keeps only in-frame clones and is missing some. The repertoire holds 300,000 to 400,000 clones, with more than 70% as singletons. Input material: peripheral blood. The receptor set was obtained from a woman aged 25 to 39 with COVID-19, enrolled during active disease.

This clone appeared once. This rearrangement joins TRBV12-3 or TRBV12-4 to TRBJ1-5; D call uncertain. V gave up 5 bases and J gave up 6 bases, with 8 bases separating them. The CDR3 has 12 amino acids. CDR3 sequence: CASSPYSQPQHF. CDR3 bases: TGTGCCAGCAGTCCGTATTCTCAGCCCCAGCATTTT.

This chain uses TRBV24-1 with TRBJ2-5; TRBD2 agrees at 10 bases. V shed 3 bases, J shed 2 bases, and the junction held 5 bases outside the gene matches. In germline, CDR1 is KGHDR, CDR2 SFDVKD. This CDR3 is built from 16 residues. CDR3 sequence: CATSDNSGGTQETQYF. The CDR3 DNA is TGTGCCACCAGTGATAATAGCGGGGGGACTCAAGAGACCCAGTACTTC.

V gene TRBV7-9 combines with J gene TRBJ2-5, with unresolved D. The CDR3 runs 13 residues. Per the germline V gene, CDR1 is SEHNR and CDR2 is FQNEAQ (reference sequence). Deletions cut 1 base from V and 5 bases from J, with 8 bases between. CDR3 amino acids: CASSLDIEETQYF. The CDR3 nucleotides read TGTGCCAGCAGCTTAGATATAGAGGAGACCCAGTACTTC.

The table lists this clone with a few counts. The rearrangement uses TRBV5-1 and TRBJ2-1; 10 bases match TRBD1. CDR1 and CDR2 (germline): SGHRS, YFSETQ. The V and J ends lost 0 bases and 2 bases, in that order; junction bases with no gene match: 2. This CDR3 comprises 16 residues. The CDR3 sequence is CASSLVTGGPYNEQFF. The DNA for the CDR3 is TGCGCCAGCAGCTTGGTGACAGGGGGCCCCTACAATGAGCAGTTCTTC.

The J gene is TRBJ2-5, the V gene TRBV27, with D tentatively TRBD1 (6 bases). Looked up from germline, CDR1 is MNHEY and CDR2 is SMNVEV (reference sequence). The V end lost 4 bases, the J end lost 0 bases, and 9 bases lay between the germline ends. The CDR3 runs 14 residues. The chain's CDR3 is CASSSHRDQETQYF. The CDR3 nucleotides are TGTGCCAGCAGTTCTCACAGGGACCAAGAGACCCAGTACTTC.

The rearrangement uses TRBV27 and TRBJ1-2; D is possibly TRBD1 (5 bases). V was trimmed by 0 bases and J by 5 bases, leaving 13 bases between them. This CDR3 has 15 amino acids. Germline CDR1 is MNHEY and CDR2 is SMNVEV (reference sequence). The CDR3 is CASSLSPGGRYGYTF. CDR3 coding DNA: TGTGCCAGCAGTTTATCCCCGGGGGGTAGGTATGGCTACACCTTC.

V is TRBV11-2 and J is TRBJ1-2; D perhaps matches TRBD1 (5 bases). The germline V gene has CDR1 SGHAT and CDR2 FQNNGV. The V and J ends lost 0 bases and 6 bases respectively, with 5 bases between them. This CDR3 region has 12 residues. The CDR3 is CASSLEGDGYTF. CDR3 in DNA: TGTGCCAGCAGCTTAGAAGGGGATGGCTACACCTTC.

The CDR3 bases are TGTGCCAGCTCACCACCGGCAGTCCAAGAGACCCAGTACTTC. It is translated as CASSPPAVQETQYF. The rearrangement joins TRBV18 to TRBJ2-5, with D uncertain. Trimming took off 0 bases at V and 1 base at J, with 6 bases between the two ends. Germline V gene lookup returns CDR1 KGHSH and CDR2 LQKENI. The CDR3 runs to 14 residues.

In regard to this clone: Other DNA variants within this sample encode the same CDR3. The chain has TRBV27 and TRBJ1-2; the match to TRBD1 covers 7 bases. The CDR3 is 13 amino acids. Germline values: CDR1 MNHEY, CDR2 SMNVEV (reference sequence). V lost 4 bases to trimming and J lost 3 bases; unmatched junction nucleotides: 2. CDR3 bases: TGTGCCAGCAGTTCAGGACAGGACTATGGCTACACCTTC. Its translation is CASSSGQDYGYTF.

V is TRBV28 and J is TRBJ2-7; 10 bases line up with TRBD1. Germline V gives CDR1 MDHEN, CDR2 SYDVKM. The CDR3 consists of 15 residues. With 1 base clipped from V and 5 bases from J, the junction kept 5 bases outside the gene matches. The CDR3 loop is CASSLFRDRGNEQYF. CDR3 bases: TGTGCCAGCAGTTTATTCCGGGACAGGGGAAACGAGCAGTACTTC.

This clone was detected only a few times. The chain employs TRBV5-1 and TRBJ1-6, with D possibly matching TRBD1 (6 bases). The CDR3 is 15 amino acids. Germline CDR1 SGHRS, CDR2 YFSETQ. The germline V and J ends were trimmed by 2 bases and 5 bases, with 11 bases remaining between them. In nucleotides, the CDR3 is TGCGCCAGCAGCTTCGAAGGACAGAATAATTCACCCCTCCACTTT. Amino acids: CASSFEGQNNSPLHF.

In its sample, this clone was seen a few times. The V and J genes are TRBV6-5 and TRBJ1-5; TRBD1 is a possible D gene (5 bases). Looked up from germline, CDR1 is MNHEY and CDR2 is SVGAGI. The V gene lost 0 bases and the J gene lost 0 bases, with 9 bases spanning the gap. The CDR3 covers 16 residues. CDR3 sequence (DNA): TGTGCCAGCAGTTACTCGAGGCAGGGTAGCAATCAGCCCCAGCATTTT. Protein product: CASSYSRQGSNQPQHF.

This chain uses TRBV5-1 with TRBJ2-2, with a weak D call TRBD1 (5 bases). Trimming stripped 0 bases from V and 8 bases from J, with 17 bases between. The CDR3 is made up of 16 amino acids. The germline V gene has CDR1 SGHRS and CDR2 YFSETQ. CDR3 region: CASSLGPQGIAGELFF. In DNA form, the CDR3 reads TGCGCCAGCAGCTTGGGACCGCAGGGCATTGCAGGGGAGCTGTTTTTT.

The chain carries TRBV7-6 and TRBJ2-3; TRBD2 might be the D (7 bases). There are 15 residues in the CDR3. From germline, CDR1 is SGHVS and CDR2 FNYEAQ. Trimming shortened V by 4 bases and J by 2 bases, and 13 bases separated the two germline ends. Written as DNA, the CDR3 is TGTGCCAGCAGCTCCGGGGGGCTCGACACAGATACGCAGTATTTT. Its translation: CASSSGGLDTDTQYF.

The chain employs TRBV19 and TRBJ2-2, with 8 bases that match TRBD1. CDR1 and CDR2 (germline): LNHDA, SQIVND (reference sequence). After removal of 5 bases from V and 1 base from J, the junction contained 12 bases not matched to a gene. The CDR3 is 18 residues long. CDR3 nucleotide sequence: TGTGCCAGTAGTCCCCGGGCAGGGGGCTTGGGGAACACCGGGGAGCTGTTTTTT. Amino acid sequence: CASSPRAGGLGNTGELFF.

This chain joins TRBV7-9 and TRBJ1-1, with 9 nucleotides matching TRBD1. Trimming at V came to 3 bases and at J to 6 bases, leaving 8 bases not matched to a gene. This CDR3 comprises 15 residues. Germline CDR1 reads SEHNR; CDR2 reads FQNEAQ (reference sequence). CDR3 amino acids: CASSFPDRGPPEAFF. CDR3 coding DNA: TGTGCCAGCAGCTTTCCGGACAGGGGCCCCCCTGAAGCTTTCTTT.

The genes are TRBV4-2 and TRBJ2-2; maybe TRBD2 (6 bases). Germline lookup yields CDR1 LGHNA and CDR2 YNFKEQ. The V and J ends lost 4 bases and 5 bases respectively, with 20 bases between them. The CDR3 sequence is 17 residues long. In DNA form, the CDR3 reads TGTGCCAGCAGCCCGCTTTTTAACGGGGGTACTACCGGGGAGCTGTTTTTT. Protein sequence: CASSPLFNGGTTGELFF.